This T cell receptor (beta chain) was identified during a study of cytomegalovirus exposure and HLA in healthy donors. Whole-study context: Most donors, less than 85% of over 300 genotyped, fell in the Caucasian-associated ancestry cluster. Overall study results and limits: Another analysis was done later, and it associated approximately 15,000 TCR beta sequences with HLA alleles at 0.05 false discovery rate.

Primers: 60 Vbeta forward and 13 Jbeta reverse. Clones were sequenced by immunoSEQ multiplex PCR, and TCRdb holds only the in-frame ones, with some missing. Of 140,000 to 150,000 clones in the sample, roughly 77% were seen once. This clone has a single count. Its target is not known. This CDR3 is built from 13 residues. V lost 4 bases, J lost 4 bases, and 11 bases lay in between. Germline V lookup: CDR1 SGHRS, CDR2 YFSETQ. The receptor's source is a male donor in good health and CMV-seronegative. Sequenced: PBMCs. The chain links TRBV5-1 to TRBJ1-1, with D uncertain. The CDR3 DNA follows: TGCGCCAGCAGCCCCCAAATCAGCACTGAAGCTTTCTTT. Protein product: CASSPQISTEAFF.